Presented here are 27 T cell receptor beta chains from one specimen sequenced in a study of T cell responses to AZD1222 COVID-19 vaccine. Libraries were prepared by immunoSEQ multiplex PCR; TCRdb keeps only in-frame clonotypes and omits some of them. The table shows about 59,000 clones, with nearly 90% occurring only once. Here the sequenced sample was peripheral blood, taken 28 days after the second AZD1222 dose. These receptors all stem from an adult who received the AZD1222 COVID-19 vaccine.

The rearrangement joins TRBV3-1 (or the pseudogene TRBV3-2) to TRBJ2-2; D may be TRBD1 (6 bases). V was trimmed by 3 bases and J by 1 base, leaving 15 bases between them. The germline V gene encodes CDR1 LGHDT and CDR2 YNNKEL (reference sequence). The CDR3 sequence is 17 residues long. CDR3 DNA sequence: TGTGCCAGCAGCCATAATAAAGCAGGGGTGAACACCGGGGAGCTGTTTTTT. Its translation: CASSHNKAGVNTGELFF.

The CDR3: CASSQGTGDTDTQYF. CDR3 nucleotide sequence: TGTGCCAGCAGCCAAGGGACAGGGGACACAGATACGCAGTATTTT. This rearrangement joins TRBV3-1 (or the pseudogene TRBV3-2) to TRBJ2-3; 9 positions match TRBD1. The V and J ends lost 1 base and 2 bases, in that order; junction bases with no gene match: 1. This CDR3 contains 15 residues. Germline CDR1 LGHDT, CDR2 YNNKEL (reference sequence).

There are a few counts of this clone. The rearrangement uses TRBV18 and TRBJ1-6; D gene ambiguous. Germline CDR1 is KGHSH and CDR2 is LQKENI. The CDR3 is made up of 14 amino acids. The V and J ends lost 3 bases and 8 bases respectively, with 11 bases between them. CDR3 loop: CASSPLQTDSPLHF. CDR3 DNA: TGTGCCAGCTCACCGTTACAGACTGATTCACCCCTCCACTTT.

The chain couples TRBV6-5 to TRBJ2-5; 10 positions match TRBD1. The V and J ends lost 6 bases and 5 bases, in that order; junction bases with no gene match: 3. The germline V gene has CDR1 MNHEY and CDR2 SVGAGI. The CDR3 consists of 13 residues. The CDR3 DNA sequence: TGTGCCAGCAGGGGACAGGGGAGGGAGACCCAGTACTTC. This gives the protein CASRGQGRETQYF.

This clone occurred a few times. For the CDR3, the DNA is TGTGCCAGCGGCAGGGACAGGCGAGAGCAGTACTTC. Translated, it gives CASGRDRREQYF. The gene calls are TRBV7-6 and TRBJ2-7; 8 positions match TRBD1. Trimming removed 8 bases from V and 7 bases from J; junction bases left unmatched: 7. CDR1 SGHVS and CDR2 FNYEAQ come from the germline V gene. This CDR3 spans 12 amino acids.

This sequence joins TRBV20-1 and TRBJ2-1, with a tentative D call TRBD2 (6 bases). The V gene's germline CDR1 is DFQATT and CDR2 SNEGSKA (reference sequence). Trimming took off 3 bases at V and 12 bases at J, with 12 bases between the two ends. This CDR3 region has 11 residues. The CDR3 nucleotides are TGCAGTGCTAGTCACCGGGAGTCGCAGTTCTTC. It specifies CSASHRESQFF.

This chain connects TRBV19 to TRBJ2-7, with D perhaps matching TRBD1 or TRBD2 (5 bases each). V was shortened by 5 bases and J by 2 bases, with 16 bases between the two germline ends. Germline V gene lookup returns CDR1 LNHDA and CDR2 SQIVND (reference sequence). This CDR3 is 15 amino acids long. CDR3 residues: CASSFGRDPAYEQYF. The CDR3 region has the DNA TGTGCCAGTAGTTTCGGTCGGGACCCAGCCTACGAGCAGTACTTC.

The chain joins TRBV5-6 to TRBJ1-5; D might be TRBD1 (5 bases). Trimming stripped 4 bases from V and 7 bases from J, with 12 bases between. The CDR3 covers 13 residues. The germline V gene has CDR1 SGHDT and CDR2 YYEEEE. CDR3 loop: CASSGQGVQPQHF. DNA of the CDR3: TGTGCCAGCAGCGGGCAGGGTGTCCAGCCCCAGCATTTT.

The chain has TRBV2 and TRBJ1-5, with TRBD1 as a possible D gene (5 bases). Germline V gene sequence: CDR1 SNHLY, CDR2 FYNNEI. The germline V and J ends were trimmed by 1 base and 3 bases, with 10 bases remaining between them. CDR3 length: 15 amino acids. In nucleotides, the CDR3 is TGTGCCAGCAGTGAAGGTATAGGGGACAATCAGCCCCAGCATTTT. It yields the protein CASSEGIGDNQPQHF.

The chain combines TRBV2 with TRBJ2-3; 11 nucleotides agree with TRBD2. The trim removed 6 bases at V and 2 bases at J, leaving 7 bases unmatched. This CDR3 contains 16 residues. Germline CDR1 and CDR2: SNHLY and FYNNEI. CDR3 nucleotides: TGTGCCAGCAGACCTAGCGGGGGGCAATACACAGATACGCAGTATTTT. This sequence encodes CASRPSGGQYTDTQYF.

The rearrangement uses TRBV3-1 (or the pseudogene TRBV3-2) and TRBJ2-5, with D tentatively TRBD2 (7 bases). Germline CDR1 and CDR2: LGHDT and YNNKEL (reference sequence). V lost 4 bases to trimming and J lost 5 bases, with 26 bases between them. The CDR3 extends over 18 amino acids. This CDR3 is CASSPGAGGGVGAETQYF. The CDR3 DNA is TGTGCCAGCAGCCCAGGTGCTGGGGGGGGCGTCGGGGCGGAGACCCAGTACTTC.

The table lists this clone with a few counts. The chain is built from TRBV29-1 and TRBJ2-7; D might be TRBD1 or TRBD2, each matching 5 bases. CDR1 and CDR2 from the germline V gene are SQVTM and ANQGSEA. CDR3 length: 14 residues. Trimming stripped 6 bases from V and 7 bases from J, with 22 bases between. The CDR3 nucleotides are TGCAGCGTCAACTCGGGGCCCCGGGCGGCGGAGCAGTACTTC. It specifies CSVNSGPRAAEQYF.

The chain joins TRBV6-5 to TRBJ2-3; D gene ambiguous. V was cut by 6 bases and J by 2 bases, with 12 bases left in between. CDR1 is MNHEY and CDR2 is SVGAGI in the germline V gene. The CDR3 is 14 amino acids. In nucleotides, the CDR3 is TGTGCCAGCAGCCTAGGAATGGTCACAGATACGCAGTATTTT. This encodes CASSLGMVTDTQYF.

The chain employs TRBV30 and TRBJ2-7, with 7 bases fitting TRBD2. The germline gives CDR1 GTSNPN, CDR2 SVGIG (reference sequence). This CDR3 contains 12 residues. Losses at the gene ends were 0 bases for V and 7 bases for J; bases not matched to a gene: 3. In DNA form, the CDR3 reads TGTGCCTGGAGTGTACCGGGGGGAGAGCAGTACTTC. This codes for CAWSVPGGEQYF.

The chain links TRBV3-1 (or the pseudogene TRBV3-2) to TRBJ1-2; D uncertain. This CDR3 contains 11 residues. Germline-derived CDR1 and CDR2 are LGHDT and YNNKEL (reference sequence). V was shortened by 3 bases and J by 10 bases, with 9 bases between the two germline ends. The CDR3 sequence is CASSHSDTYTF. In DNA form, the CDR3 reads TGTGCCAGCAGCCATTCTGACACCTACACCTTC.

This clone was counted a few times. V is TRBV6-5 and J is TRBJ2-1; 9 positions match TRBD2. This CDR3 contains 15 residues. J gave up 5 bases and V 4 bases, and 6 bases lay outside the gene matches. In germline, CDR1 is MNHEY, CDR2 SVGAGI. The CDR3 DNA reads TGTGCCAGCAGTTTTAGCGGGGGAAGTAACAATGAGCAGTTCTTC. Encoded protein: CASSFSGGSNNEQFF.

The chain links TRBV30 to TRBJ1-2, with no clear D. CDR3 length equals 13 residues. V lost 4 bases to trimming and J lost 11 bases, with 20 bases between them. From germline, CDR1 is GTSNPN and CDR2 SVGIG (reference sequence). The CDR3 loop reads CAWTAGLEVLYTF. Here the CDR3 DNA reads TGTGCCTGGACGGCCGGCCTCGAAGTACTGTACACCTTC.

The rearrangement links TRBV5-1 to TRBJ2-1; 7 bases fit TRBD1. The CDR3 runs 15 residues. CDR1 is SGHRS, CDR2 YFSETQ, per germline. Trimming took 7 bases from V and 6 from J; bases not matched to a gene: 13. The CDR3 sequence: CASGYRQGSGNEQFF. The DNA for the CDR3 is TGCGCCAGCGGCTACCGACAGGGATCGGGCAATGAGCAGTTCTTC.

The rearrangement joins TRBV29-1 to TRBJ2-1; either TRBD1 or TRBD2 may fit D (5 bases each). This CDR3 has 15 residues. The V gene lost 6 bases and the J gene lost 7 bases, with 22 bases spanning the gap. Germline V lookup: CDR1 SQVTM, CDR2 ANQGSEA. In DNA form, the CDR3 reads TGCAGCGTCCACTTTCGGGACCCTTCACGTAATGAGCAGTTCTTC. This sequence encodes CSVHFRDPSRNEQFF.

The DNA for the CDR3 is TGTGCCAGCAGATCACTCGGGGGCGCCTCTGAAAAACTGTTTTTT. This sequence encodes CASRSLGGASEKLFF. The gene calls are TRBV7-2 and TRBJ1-4; possible D gene TRBD1, 6 bases. V gave up 6 bases and J gave up 7 bases, with 18 bases separating them. Germline CDR1 reads SGHTA; CDR2 reads FQGNSA. The CDR3 loop spans 15 amino acids.

Written as DNA, the CDR3 is TGTGCCAGCAGTTTATGGGCTTCCCAGAGCTCCTACAATGAGCAGTTCTTC. This translates into CASSLWASQSSYNEQFF. The V call is TRBV27, the J call TRBJ2-1, with D unclear. V was shortened by 1 base and J by 0 bases, with 13 bases between the two germline ends. Germline V gene data show CDR1 as MNHEY and CDR2 as SMNVEV (reference sequence). This CDR3 is built from 17 residues.

The V gene is TRBV7-9, the J gene TRBJ2-7; tentative D call: TRBD1 (6 bases). From germline, CDR1 is SEHNR and CDR2 FQNEAQ (reference sequence). Between the trimmed V and J ends, which lost 3 bases and 4 bases, there was a span of 7 bases. The CDR3 is 12 residues long. The CDR3 reads CASSFGQYEQYF. Here the CDR3 DNA reads TGTGCCAGCAGCTTCGGACAGTACGAGCAGTACTTC.

V is TRBV28 and J is TRBJ2-7; 9 nucleotides agree with TRBD2. V trimming: 6 bases; J trimming: 5 bases; junction bases outside the gene matches: 11. The CDR3 sequence is 15 residues long. Germline lookup yields CDR1 MDHEN and CDR2 SYDVKM. The CDR3 region is CASRAARGRAHEQYF. The CDR3 region has the DNA TGTGCCAGCAGAGCGGCTCGCGGGAGGGCCCACGAGCAGTACTTC. The full variable domain, rest sourced from reference TRBV28 and TRBJ2-7, is DVKVTQSSRYLVKRTGEKVFLECVQDMDHENMFWYRQDPGLGLRLIYFSYDVKMKEKGDIPEGYSVSREKKERFSLILESASTNQTSMYLCASRAARGRAHEQYFGPGTRLTVT.

The rearrangement uses TRBV5-1 and TRBJ1-6, with D possibly TRBD1 on 5 matching bases. Trimming shortened V by 4 bases and J by 7 bases, and 12 bases separated the two germline ends. This CDR3 comprises 14 residues. The V gene's germline CDR1 is SGHRS and CDR2 YFSETQ. The CDR3 reads CASSPGLINSPLHF. CDR3 bases: TGCGCCAGCAGCCCGGGACTGATAAATTCACCCCTCCACTTT.

The chain is built from TRBV6-5 and TRBJ1-5, with a weak D call TRBD1 (5 bases). The V gene lost 8 bases and the J gene lost 3 bases, with 11 bases spanning the gap. Per the germline V gene, CDR1 is MNHEY and CDR2 is SVGAGI. This CDR3 region has 13 residues. This CDR3 is CASSGGFNQPQHF. The CDR3 nucleotides are TGTGCCAGCTCTGGGGGGTTCAATCAGCCCCAGCATTTT.

The chain links TRBV5-1 to TRBJ2-5; possible D gene TRBD2, 5 bases. This CDR3 contains 12 residues. Germline CDR1 and CDR2: SGHRS and YFSETQ. V lost 3 bases to trimming and J lost 3 bases, with 6 bases between them. This chain's CDR3 is CASSSGKETQYF. The CDR3 DNA reads as TGCGCCAGCAGCTCCGGGAAAGAGACCCAGTACTTC.

This sequence joins TRBV19 and TRBJ1-5; D is unclear. Trimming stripped 1 base from V and 4 bases from J, with 8 bases between. CDR3 size: 14 residues. In germline, CDR1 is LNHDA, CDR2 SQIVND (reference sequence). CDR3 nucleotide sequence: TGTGCCAGTAGTATAGTGAGCTCTAATCAGCCCCAGCATTTT. It codes for CASSIVSSNQPQHF.